What follows are 3 T cell receptor beta chains derived from one specimen sequenced in a study of molecular identifiers for immune sequencing clone quantification. One entry per CDR3 protein results from TCRdb running MiXCR on the PCR reads. Here the sample spans around 320,000 distinct CDR3 sequences, roughly a quarter being singletons. Sequencing was carried out using naive CD8+ T cells from blood, with Jurkat cell RNA spiked in. The subset: FACS-sorted CD8+CD4-CCR7+CD45RA+ naive T cells. These TCRs come from a human donor in good health. Some libraries in this study had Jurkat cell RNA spiked in.

Details on this clonotype: The junction and the germline gene differ at one end; a read error may be behind it. The genes are TRBV6-5 and TRBJ1-4; no firm D call. Per germline, CDR1 MNHEY and CDR2 SVGAGI. The CDR3 contains 13 residues. The CDR3 DNA reads as TGTGCTAGCAGCCTAGGGTATAATGAAAAACTGTTTTTT. Protein product: CASSLGYNEKLFF.

The chain uses TRBV28 and TRBJ1-5; 7 positions agree with TRBD1. The CDR3 contains 14 residues. From germline, CDR1 is MDHEN and CDR2 SYDVKM. The J segment lost 5 bases and the V segment lost 5 bases, leaving 6 bases of the junction unmatched. The CDR3 protein is CASSPDRDDQPQHF. The DNA of the CDR3 is TGTGCCAGCAGTCCAGACAGGGATGATCAGCCCCAGCATTTT. Full variable domain (missing parts from reference TRBV28 and TRBJ1-5): DVKVTQSSRYLVKRTGEKVFLECVQDMDHENMFWYRQDPGLGLRLIYFSYDVKMKEKGDIPEGYSVSREKKERFSLILESASTNQTSMYLCASSPDRDDQPQHFGDGTRLSIL.

The table lists this clonotype with many counts. This sequence joins TRBV28 and TRBJ2-3, with unresolved D. V lost 5 bases and J lost 4, with 7 bases in between. Per the germline V gene, CDR1 is MDHEN and CDR2 is SYDVKM. CDR3 size: 12 residues. The CDR3 DNA reads TGTGCCAGCAGTCACTATGCAGATACGCAGTATTTT. Translated, it gives CASSHYADTQYF.